The present T cell receptor beta chain was sequenced within a study of blood T cell repertoires in COVID-19. Original analysis: Amplifying reference gene primers gave estimates of nucleated cell counts. Profiled with immunoSEQ multiplex PCR; TCRdb holds only in-frame clones, not every one. The V and J calls and clone size were taken over from that table, and D and trimming were inferred from the DNA. The table has some 150,000 clones, around 80% seen once. V was pared by 2 bases and J by 12 bases, with 7 bases of the junction left unmatched. This CDR3 is 13 amino acids long. The V gene's germline CDR1 is ENHRY and CDR2 SYGVKD.

The V call is TRBV10-3, the J call TRBJ2-1; 7 nucleotides align to TRBD1. The TCR originated in a man aged 55 to 70 with active or convalescent COVID-19. The sequencing sample was made of peripheral blood. For the CDR3, the DNA is TGTGCCATCAGTGAGGCCCGGGACAGTGGGCAGTTCTTC. Translation: CAISEARDSGQFF.